Below, one T cell receptor beta chain is given with its context. This clone turned up a few times. This clone's antigen is unknown. No much larger clonotype is one base removed from it; base qualities were not supplied. The record originates from a study of blood T cell repertoires in COVID-19 (dated by TCRdb to 2019 to 2021). About the full investigation: Samples from collaborators originated in the United States, Italy and Spain and spanned both the acute and convalescent phases of COVID-19. The prospective study material was composed of cDNA or gDNA derived from T cells, B-cell-depleted T cells, or PBMCs. Subjects who had been exposed to COVID-19, were actively infected with it, or had recovered from it provided the deeply sampled blood TCRbeta repertoires that made up the dataset. A freely available public database, intended as a resource for researchers studying the immune response to SARS-CoV-2, is where the repertoires were released. The samples were drawn from two sources: the first 160 participants of the ongoing ImmuneRACE study, and approximately 1,300 subjects contributed by 6 global collaborators. Sample metadata almost always included a de-identified subject ID, COVID-19 status, age in years and sex. HLA class I and class II types, where available, came from metadata supplied by the sample provider rather than from assay-based typing. The paper's findings and limits, for the study overall: Clinical and demographic metadata were provided uncurated, with the amount varying by source and participant.

As encoded in the germline V gene, CDR1 is SNHLY while CDR2 is FYNNEI. The CDR3 contains 13 residues, cysteine and phenylalanine counted. Only the CDR3 DNA stays, 39 bases, in frame from base 1. The V end loses 8 bases and the J end loses 2 bases, and a stretch of 12 bases separates them. Enrolling through a virtual design, the prospective study's participants ranged in age from roughly 18 to 90 years and lived across some 22 United States geographic areas. To assign participants to cohorts, the prospective study relied on clinical history that participants themselves reported in a screening survey and a study questionnaire. ImmuneRACE Cohort 3 recovered participants were defined by two consecutive negative NP/OP PCR tests, healthcare professional clearance, or symptom resolution. Each participant in the prospective study had whole blood, serum and a nasopharyngeal or oropharyngeal swab collected by mobile phlebotomists. Additional blood draws and questionnaires over an approximately 2-month period could optionally be provided by prospective study participants. Before DNA extraction, prospective study blood samples were shipped either frozen or at room temperature.

TCRbeta CDR3 regions were amplified from genomic DNA by means of the immunoSEQ Assay, a bias-controlled multiplex PCR. Processing in the source paper ran as follows. The number of nucleated cells in each sample was estimated from the amplification of reference gene primers within the assay. To quantify the absolute abundance of each unique TCRbeta CDR3 rearrangement, sequence reads were collapsed and filtered. For each sample, productive Simpson clonality was calculated by taking the square root of Simpson's diversity index across productive rearrangements. TCRdb took this table from immuneACCESS and kept in-frame rearrangements with V and J called. Such tables lack part of the clones; where checked against another copy, unresolved V genes explain under half of the gap, and the rest is unexplained. Clonal size and the V and J genes are those of that table, whereas D and trimming came from the DNA. A total of roughly 160,000 clones appear in this sample, roughly 88% of them only once. The biggest ten clones account for roughly 13% of the sample.

This TCR was recovered from an older woman who had recovered from COVID-19. The chain couples TRBV2 to TRBJ2-5; TRBD2 is a weak D gene call, 5 bases matching. The sequencing input was PBMCs or T cells enriched from blood (not recorded which). In nucleotide form, the sequence is TGTGCCAGCCTGAGAGGGCAGCAAGAGACCCAGTACTTC. Its coded protein is CASLRGQQETQYF.